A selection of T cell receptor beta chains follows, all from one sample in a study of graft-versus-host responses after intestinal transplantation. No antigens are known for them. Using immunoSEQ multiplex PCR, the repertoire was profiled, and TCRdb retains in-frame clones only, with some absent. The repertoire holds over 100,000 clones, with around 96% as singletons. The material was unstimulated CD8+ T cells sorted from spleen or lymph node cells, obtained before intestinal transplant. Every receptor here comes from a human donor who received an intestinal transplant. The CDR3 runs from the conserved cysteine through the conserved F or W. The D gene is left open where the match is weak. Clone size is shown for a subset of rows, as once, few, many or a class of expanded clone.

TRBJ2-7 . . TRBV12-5 CASGPSSYEQYF TGTGCTAGTGGCCCGAGCTCCTACGAGCAGTACTTC
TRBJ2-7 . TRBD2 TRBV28 CASRGGLAGDEQYF TGTGCCAGCAGGGGGGGACTAGCGGGAGACGAGCAGTACTTC
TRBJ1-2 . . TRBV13 CASSYGSAGILPGYTF TGTGCCAGCAGCTACGGGTCGGCAGGGATTTTACCTGGCTACACCTTC
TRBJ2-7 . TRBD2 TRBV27 CASNSRSGSINEQYF TGTGCCAGCAACTCCCGTAGCGGGAGTATTAACGAGCAGTACTTC
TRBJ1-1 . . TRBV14 CASSQFEGWTEAFF TGTGCCAGCAGCCAATTCGAGGGGTGGACTGAAGCTTTCTTT
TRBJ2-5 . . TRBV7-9 CASSLGQYQETQYF TGTGCCAGCAGCTTAGGGCAGTACCAAGAGACCCAGTACTTC
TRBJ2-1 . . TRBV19 CASSPLPLVHNEQFF TGTGCCAGTAGTCCACTCCCGCTCGTCCACAATGAGCAGTTCTTC
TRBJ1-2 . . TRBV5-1 CASSLAGDANSHYGYTF TGCGCCAGCAGCTTGGCCGGGGACGCAAACTCCCACTATGGCTACACCTTC
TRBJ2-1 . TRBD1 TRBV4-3 CASSRKGDRGKNEQFF TGCGCCAGCAGCCGTAAGGGGGACAGGGGCAAAAATGAGCAGTTCTTC
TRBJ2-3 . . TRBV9 CASSVSWSTDTQYF TGTGCCAGCAGCGTTTCCTGGAGCACAGATACGCAGTATTTT
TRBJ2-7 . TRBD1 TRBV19 CASSIGQGGNYEQYF TGTGCCAGTAGTATCGGACAGGGGGGAAACTACGAGCAGTACTTC
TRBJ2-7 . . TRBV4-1 CASSHGPQKGYEQYF TGCGCCAGCAGCCACGGCCCCCAGAAGGGCTACGAGCAGTACTTC
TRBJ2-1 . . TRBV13 CASSLMSPEQFF TGTGCCAGCAGCTTAATGAGCCCTGAGCAGTTCTTC
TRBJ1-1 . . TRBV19 CASSMSRSGATEAFF TGTGCCAGTAGTATGTCAAGGTCGGGGGCAACTGAAGCTTTCTTT
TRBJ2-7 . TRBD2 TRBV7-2 CASSLTSGSSYEQYF TGTGCCAGCAGCCTTACTAGCGGTAGCTCCTACGAGCAGTACTTC
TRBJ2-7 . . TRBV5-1 CASSSGTDYEQYF TGCGCCAGCAGCTCGGGGACCGACTACGAGCAGTACTTC
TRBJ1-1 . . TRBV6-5 CASSSGRTEAFF TGTGCCAGCAGTTCCGGGCGCACTGAAGCTTTCTTT
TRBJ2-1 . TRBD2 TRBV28 CASSSPLAGIPYNEQFF TGTGCCAGCAGTTCCCCTCTAGCGGGGATTCCGTACAATGAGCAGTTCTTC
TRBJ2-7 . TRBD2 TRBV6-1 CASSRLAASYEQYF TGTGCCAGCAGTCGACTAGCGGCGTCCTACGAGCAGTACTTC
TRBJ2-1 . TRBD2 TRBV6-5 CASSYAGGISYNEQFF TGTGCCAGCAGCTACGCGGGGGGCATCTCCTACAATGAGCAGTTCTTC
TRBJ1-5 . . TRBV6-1 CASSESEYSNQPQHF TGTGCCAGCAGTGAAAGCGAGTATAGCAATCAGCCCCAGCATTTT
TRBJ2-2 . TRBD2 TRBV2 CASSDPRTSGRRNTGELLF TGTGCCAGCAGTGATCCTAGGACTAGCGGGAGAAGGAACACCGGGGAGCTGCTTTTT
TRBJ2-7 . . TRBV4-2 CASSLIRGDEQYF TGTGCCAGCAGCCTAATAAGGGGTGACGAGCAGTACTTC
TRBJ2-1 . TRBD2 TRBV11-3 CASSFGLAGPKFF TGTGCCAGCAGCTTCGGACTAGCGGGGCCAAAGTTCTTC
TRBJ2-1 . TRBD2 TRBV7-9 CASSASSGSRFYEQFF TGTGCCAGCAGCGCCTCTAGCGGGAGTCGTTTCTATGAGCAGTTCTTC
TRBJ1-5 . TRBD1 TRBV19 CASSILGQGQPQHF TGTGCCAGTAGTATTTTGGGACAGGGACAGCCCCAGCATTTT
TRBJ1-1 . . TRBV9 CASSVGGTEAFF TGTGCCAGCAGCGTCGGGGGCACTGAAGCTTTCTTT
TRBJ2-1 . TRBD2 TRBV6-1 CASGRTSGPAEQFF TGTGCCAGCGGAAGGACTAGCGGCCCTGCTGAGCAGTTCTTC
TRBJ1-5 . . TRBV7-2 CASSLGEGRHYYSYQPQHF TGTGCCAGCAGCTTAGGAGAGGGACGGCATTATTATAGCTATCAGCCCCAGCATTTT
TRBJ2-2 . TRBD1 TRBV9 CASSRPETGVTGELFF TGTGCCAGCAGCCGGCCTGAGACAGGGGTAACCGGGGAGCTGTTTTTT
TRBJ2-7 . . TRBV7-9 CAGGRPGYEQYF TGTGCCGGGGGACGGCCGGGCTACGAGCAGTACTTC
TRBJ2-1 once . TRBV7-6 CASSLGGPSSYNEQFF TGTGCCAGCAGCTTAGGCGGGCCTAGCTCCTACAATGAGCAGTTCTTC
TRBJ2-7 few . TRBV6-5 CASSYSIGTPSEQYF TGTGCCAGCAGTTACTCGATTGGGACCCCCTCCGAGCAGTACTTC
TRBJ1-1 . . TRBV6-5 CASRVVLNTEAFF TGTGCCAGCAGGGTGGTGTTGAACACTGAAGCTTTCTTT
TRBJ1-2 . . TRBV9 CASSVGSYGYTF TGTGCCAGCAGCGTCGGTAGCTATGGCTACACCTTC
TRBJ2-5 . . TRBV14 CASSQITAQETQYF TGTGCCAGCAGCCAGATCACCGCCCAAGAGACCCAGTACTTC
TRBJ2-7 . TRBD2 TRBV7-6 CASSLGSGTYEQYF TGTGCCAGCAGCTTGGGTAGCGGGACCTACGAGCAGTACTTC
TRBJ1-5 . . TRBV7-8 CASSRRRDQPQHF TGTGCCAGCAGCCGTAGGAGGGATCAGCCCCAGCATTTT
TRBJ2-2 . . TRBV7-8 CASSFAGGENTGELFF TGTGCCAGCAGCTTTGCCGGTGGTGAGAACACCGGGGAGCTGTTTTTT
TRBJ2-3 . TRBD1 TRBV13 CASSSGDRDSLNTQYF TGTGCCAGCAGCTCCGGGGACCGGGACAGCCTTAATACGCAGTATTTT
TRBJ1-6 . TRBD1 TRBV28 CASSLDRGRDSPLHF TGTGCCAGCAGTTTGGACAGGGGGCGCGATTCACCCCTCCACTTT
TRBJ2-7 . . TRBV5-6 CASSSRVYEQYF TGTGCCAGCAGCTCCAGGGTATACGAGCAGTACTTC
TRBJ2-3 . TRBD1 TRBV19 CASSMRQGSTDTQYF TGTGCCAGTAGTATGCGACAGGGGAGCACAGATACGCAGTATTTT
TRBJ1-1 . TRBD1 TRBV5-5 CASSGRTGGTEAFF TGTGCCAGCAGCGGACGGACAGGCGGCACTGAAGCTTTCTTT
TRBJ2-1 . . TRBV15 CATSRDFRYNEQFF TGTGCCACCAGCAGAGATTTTCGTTACAATGAGCAGTTCTTC
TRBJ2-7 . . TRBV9 CASSATLGINGYEQYF TGTGCCAGCAGCGCGACCTTGGGGATAAATGGATACGAGCAGTACTTC
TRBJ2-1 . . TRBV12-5 CASGLVSSGFDDYNEQFF TGTGCTAGTGGTTTGGTAAGCTCCGGGTTTGATGACTACAATGAGCAGTTCTTC
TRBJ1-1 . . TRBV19 CASSFNTEAFF TGTGCCAGTAGTTTTAACACTGAAGCTTTCTTT
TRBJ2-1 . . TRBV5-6 CASSLEGWNEQFF TGTGCCAGCAGCTTGGAGGGTTGGAATGAGCAGTTCTTC
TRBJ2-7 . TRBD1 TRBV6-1 CASSGGTGAYEQYF TGTGCCAGCAGTGGAGGGACAGGCGCCTACGAGCAGTACTTC
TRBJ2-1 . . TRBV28 CASTRASSYNEQFF TGTGCCAGCACACGGGCTAGCTCCTACAATGAGCAGTTCTTC
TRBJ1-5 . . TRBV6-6 CASTRGEGGINQPQHF TGTGCCAGCACCCGAGGTGAGGGTGGCATCAATCAGCCCCAGCATTTT
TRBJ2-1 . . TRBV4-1 CASSLPGRGDTKETYNEQFF TGCGCCAGCAGCTTACCCGGTAGGGGGGACACGAAGGAGACCTACAATGAGCAGTTCTTC
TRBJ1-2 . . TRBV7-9 CASSLGEGVYYGYTF TGTGCCAGCAGCCTCGGGGAGGGGGTGTACTATGGCTACACCTTC